This record covers a single T cell receptor (beta chain). Its antigen is undetermined. This specimen comes from a study of cytomegalovirus exposure and HLA in healthy donors. PCR amplification relied on 60 Vbeta primers (plus 13 Jbeta primers). Produced via immunoSEQ multiplex PCR; TCRdb's table is partial and in-frame only. The repertoire holds roughly 180,000 clones, with under 85% as singletons. Germline V gene data show CDR1 as SEHNR and CDR2 as FQNEAQ (reference sequence). Trimming cost V 1 base and J 1 base; bases outside gene matches: 7. The CDR3 loop spans 19 amino acids. Study-level results: Common viral pathogens were later found to be apparently linked to several of the most significant clusters.

The J gene is TRBJ2-4, the V gene TRBV7-9; 13 bases match TRBD2. The specimen was PBMCs. This receptor was obtained from a male donor in good health and CMV-seronegative. The CDR3 DNA is TGTGCCAGCAGCTTAGGACTAGCGGGAGGAGTGCGCGCCAAAAACATTCAGTACTTC. Its translation: CASSLGLAGGVRAKNIQYF.